The present TCR beta chain was sequenced within a study of Graves' ophthalmopathy and Graves' hyperthyroidism. Exclusion covered patients with other autoimmune diseases or uncontrolled infections (as well as pregnancy or lactation). This clonotype was seen repeatedly, ten times or more. RNA transcripts yielded amplified TCR beta CDR3 regions. Following a first-round RT-PCR that used HTBI primers, a second-round multiplex PCR was carried out. TCRdb fed the multiplex PCR reads into MiXCR, producing one record per CDR3 protein. The sample shows 300,000 to 400,000 distinct CDR3 sequences, roughly 15% of them seen only once. The CDR3 is made up of 15 amino acids. V was shortened by 0 bases and J by 2 bases, with 11 bases between the two germline ends. From germline, CDR1 is MGHRA and CDR2 YSYEKL.

The rearrangement uses TRBV4-1 and TRBJ2-7; D is ambiguous. The TCR was taken from an adult man with Graves' ophthalmopathy. The specimen was peripheral blood. The CDR3 sequence: CASSQDKPATYEQYF. The CDR3 nucleotides read TGCGCCAGCAGCCAAGATAAACCAGCTACCTACGAGCAGTACTTC.